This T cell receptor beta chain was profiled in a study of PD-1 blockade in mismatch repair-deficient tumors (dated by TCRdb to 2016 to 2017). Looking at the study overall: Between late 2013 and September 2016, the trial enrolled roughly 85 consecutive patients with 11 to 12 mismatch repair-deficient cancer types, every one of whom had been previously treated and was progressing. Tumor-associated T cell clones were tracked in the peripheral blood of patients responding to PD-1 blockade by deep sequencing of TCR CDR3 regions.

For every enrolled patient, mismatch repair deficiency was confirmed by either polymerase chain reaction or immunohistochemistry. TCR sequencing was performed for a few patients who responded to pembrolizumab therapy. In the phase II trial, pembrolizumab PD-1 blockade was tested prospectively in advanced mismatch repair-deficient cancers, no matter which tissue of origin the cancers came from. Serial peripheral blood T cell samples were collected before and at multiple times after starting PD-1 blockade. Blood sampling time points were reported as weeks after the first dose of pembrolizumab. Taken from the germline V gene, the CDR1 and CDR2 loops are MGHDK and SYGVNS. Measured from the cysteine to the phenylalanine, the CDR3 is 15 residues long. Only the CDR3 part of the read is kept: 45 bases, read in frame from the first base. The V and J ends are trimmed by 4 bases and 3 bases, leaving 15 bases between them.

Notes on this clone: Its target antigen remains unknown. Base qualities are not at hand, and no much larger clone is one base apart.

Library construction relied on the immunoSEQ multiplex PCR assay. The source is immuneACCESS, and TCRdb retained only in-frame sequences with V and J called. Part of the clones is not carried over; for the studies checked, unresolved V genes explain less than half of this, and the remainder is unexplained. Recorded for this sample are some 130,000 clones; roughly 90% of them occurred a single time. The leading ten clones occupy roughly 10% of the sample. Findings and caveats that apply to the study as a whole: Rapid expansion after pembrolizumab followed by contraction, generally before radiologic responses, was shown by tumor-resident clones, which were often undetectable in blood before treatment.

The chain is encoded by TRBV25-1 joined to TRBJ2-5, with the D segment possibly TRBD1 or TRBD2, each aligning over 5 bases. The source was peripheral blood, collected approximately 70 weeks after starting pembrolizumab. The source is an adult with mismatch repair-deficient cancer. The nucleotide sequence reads TGTGCCAGCAGTGCGATCAGGGCCGGGGAAGAGACCCAGTACTTC. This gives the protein CASSAIRAGEETQYF.